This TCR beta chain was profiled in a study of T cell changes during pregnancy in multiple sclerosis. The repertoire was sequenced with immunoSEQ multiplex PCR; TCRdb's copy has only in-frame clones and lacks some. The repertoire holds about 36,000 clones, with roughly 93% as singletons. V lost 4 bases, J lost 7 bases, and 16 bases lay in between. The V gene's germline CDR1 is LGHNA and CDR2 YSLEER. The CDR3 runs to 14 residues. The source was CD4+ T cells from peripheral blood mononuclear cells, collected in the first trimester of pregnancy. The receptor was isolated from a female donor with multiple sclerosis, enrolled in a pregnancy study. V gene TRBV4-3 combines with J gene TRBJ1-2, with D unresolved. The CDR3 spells CASSLSRGGPGYTF. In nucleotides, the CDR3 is TGCGCCAGCAGCCTAAGCCGAGGAGGGCCTGGCTACACCTTC.